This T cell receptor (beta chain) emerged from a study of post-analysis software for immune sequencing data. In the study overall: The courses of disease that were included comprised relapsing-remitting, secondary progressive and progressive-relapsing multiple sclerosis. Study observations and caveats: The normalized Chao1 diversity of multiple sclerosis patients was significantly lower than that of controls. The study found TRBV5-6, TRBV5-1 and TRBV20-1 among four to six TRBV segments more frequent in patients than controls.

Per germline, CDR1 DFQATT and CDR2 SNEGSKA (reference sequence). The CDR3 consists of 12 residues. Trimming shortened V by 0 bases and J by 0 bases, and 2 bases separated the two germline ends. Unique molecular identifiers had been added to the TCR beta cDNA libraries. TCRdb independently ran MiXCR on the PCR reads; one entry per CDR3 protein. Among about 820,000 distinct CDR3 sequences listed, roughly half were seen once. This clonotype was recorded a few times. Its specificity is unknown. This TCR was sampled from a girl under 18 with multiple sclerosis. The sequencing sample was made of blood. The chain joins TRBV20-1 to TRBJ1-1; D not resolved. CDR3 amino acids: CSARDLNTEAFF. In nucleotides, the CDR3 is TGCAGTGCTAGAGACCTGAACACTGAAGCTTTCTTT.